This T cell receptor (beta chain) stems from a study of glioma-infiltrating T cells. Findings and limits, study-wide: Tissue and blood shared very few CDR3 sequences. Non-neoplastic patients had below-expected tissue-blood divergence, while all gliomas exceeded expectation.

In regard to this clonotype: As yet, its antigen is unknown.

Amplification of TCR alpha and beta CDR3 regions from RNA used iRepertoire nested multiplex PCR. Tissue mRNA or PBMC total RNA, about 85-400 ng, went into one-step reverse transcription and amplification. TCRdb fed the multiplex PCR reads into MiXCR, producing one record per CDR3 protein. This sample yields some 150,000 distinct CDR3 sequences, of which roughly two fifths are seen a single time; roughly 20% belongs to the top ten. Looked up from germline, CDR1 is MNHNS and CDR2 is SASEGT. V gave up 6 bases and J gave up 1 base, with 4 bases separating them. The CDR3 covers 11 residues. The V gene is TRBV6-1, the J gene TRBJ2-7; unclear D gene. Sequencing was carried out using glioma tissue, nonneoplastic brain tissue, or PBMCs (not recorded which). The receptor was derived from a human donor with low-grade glioma or glioblastoma, undergoing nonglioma brain surgery, or in good health (not recorded which). In DNA form, the CDR3 reads TGTGCCAGCAGGTGGTCCTACGAGCAGTACTTC. Translating it yields CASRWSYEQYF.